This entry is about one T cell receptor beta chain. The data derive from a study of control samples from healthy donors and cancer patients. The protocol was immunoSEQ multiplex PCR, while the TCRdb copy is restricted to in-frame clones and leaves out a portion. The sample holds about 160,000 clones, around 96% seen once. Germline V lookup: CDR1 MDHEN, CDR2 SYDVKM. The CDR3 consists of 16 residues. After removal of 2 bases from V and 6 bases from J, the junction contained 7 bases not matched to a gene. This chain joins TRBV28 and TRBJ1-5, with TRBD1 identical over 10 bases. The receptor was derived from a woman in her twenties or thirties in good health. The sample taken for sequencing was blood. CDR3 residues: CASSLTGTGEGQPQHF. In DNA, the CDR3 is TGTGCCAGCAGTTTAACCGGGACAGGGGAGGGTCAGCCCCAGCATTTT.